Shown below are 20 T cell receptor beta chains from a single sample sequenced in a study of cytotoxic CD8 clonotypes in ibrutinib-treated CLL. TCRdb's copy holds only in-frame clones and misses some; the assay was immunoSEQ multiplex PCR. Found here are around 150,000 clones, roughly 90% of them singletons; the top ten hold 3% to 3.5%. Sequences were derived from PBMCs, sampled at disease progression, from a patient treated with ibrutinib. The receptors here all came from a human donor with chronic lymphocytic leukemia.

The rearrangement uses TRBV5-6 and TRBJ2-1; D gene ambiguous. Germline CDR1 and CDR2: SGHDT and YYEEEE. The ends were cut back, 0 bases at V and 7 bases at J, with 8 bases in the middle. The CDR3 totals 13 residues. The CDR3 loop is CASSLAYGNEQFF. The CDR3, as DNA: TGTGCCAGCAGCTTGGCCTACGGGAATGAGCAGTTCTTC.

This rearrangement joins TRBV7-5 to TRBJ2-1; the tabulated D call, TRBD1, remains unverified against the DNA. TRBV7-5 represents a pseudogene. The CDR3 extends over 16 amino acids. The CDR3 DNA follows: TGTGTCAGAAGCTTCAGAGACAGGGGACGGGACAATGAGCAGTTCTTC. Protein sequence: CVRSFRDRGRDNEQFF.

V usage is TRBV7-8 and J usage is TRBJ2-5; 9 bases map to TRBD1. Germline assignment: CDR1 SGHVS and CDR2 FQNEAQ. V trimming: 0 bases; J trimming: 6 bases; junction bases outside the gene matches: 14. The CDR3 is 18 residues long. CDR3 region: CASSLAQIARTGEQTQYF. Written as DNA, the CDR3 is TGTGCCAGCAGCTTAGCTCAAATTGCCCGGACAGGGGAACAGACCCAGTACTTC.

The V gene is TRBV7-2, the J gene TRBJ1-2; D gene unclear. CDR3 length: 15 residues. CDR1 and CDR2 from the germline V gene are SGHTA and FQGNSA. Trimming cost V 3 bases and J 4 bases, with 15 bases left between them. The CDR3, as DNA: TGTGCCAGCAGCTTTGATCCCGGGCCCGGCTATGGCTACACCTTC. This sequence encodes CASSFDPGPGYGYTF.

V and J are TRBV6-6 and TRBJ2-2; possible D gene TRBD2, 5 bases. CDR1 and CDR2 from the germline V gene are MNHNY and SVGAGI (reference sequence). The CDR3 sequence is 13 residues long. The V end was cut by 7 bases, the J end by 5 bases, with 11 bases between. The CDR3 loop reads CASNGPGTGELFF. The CDR3 nucleotides read TGTGCCAGCAACGGCCCGGGGACCGGGGAGCTGTTTTTT.

The rearrangement uses TRBV30 and TRBJ1-5, with D possibly matching TRBD1 (5 bases). CDR1 and CDR2 from the germline V gene are GTSNPN and SVGIG (reference sequence). This CDR3 is 12 amino acids long. The CDR3 region is CAAGTGNQPQHF. CDR3 DNA sequence: TGTGCGGCCGGGACCGGGAATCAGCCCCAGCATTTT. The full variable domain, its missing parts supplied by reference TRBV30 and TRBJ1-5, is SQTIHQWPATLVQPVGSPLSLECTVEGTSNPNLYWYRQAAGRGLQLLFYSVGIGQISSEVPQNLSASRPQDRQFILSSKKLLLSDSGFYLCAAGTGNQPQHFGDGTRLSIL.

V gene TRBV6-6 combines with J gene TRBJ1-3; 10 bases are a match to TRBD1. J lost 7 bases, V lost 7 bases, and 10 bases had no gene match. Germline CDR1 MNHNY, CDR2 SVGAGI (reference sequence). The CDR3 totals 15 residues. CDR3 sequence: CASIQNRDRGNTIYF. The CDR3, as DNA: TGTGCCAGCATCCAAAACAGGGACAGGGGTAACACCATATATTTT.

This clone was seen only once. This chain joins TRBV5-1 and TRBJ2-7; 8 bases match TRBD2. After removal of 1 base from V and 3 bases from J, the junction contained 6 bases not matched to a gene. Germline V CDR1 and CDR2: SGHRS, YFSETQ. The CDR3 sequence is 15 residues long. The CDR3 here is CASSLLPAGDYEQYF. The CDR3 nucleotides are TGCGCCAGCAGCTTGTTGCCAGCGGGAGACTACGAGCAGTACTTC.

The table lists this clone with a few counts. The chain has TRBV19 and TRBJ2-2, with D perhaps TRBD2 (6 bases). V lost 5 bases to trimming and J lost 6 bases, with 10 bases between them. The CDR3 spans 13 residues. CDR1 is LNHDA, CDR2 SQIVND, per germline (reference sequence). The DNA for the CDR3 is TGTGCCAGTAGTGAACAGCGGGCCGGGGAGCTGTTTTTT. Translation: CASSEQRAGELFF.

The V gene is TRBV10-3, the J gene TRBJ2-1; maybe TRBD1 (6 bases). This CDR3 has 17 amino acids. Looked up from germline, CDR1 is ENHRY and CDR2 is SYGVKD. Trimming took off 0 bases at V and 4 bases at J, with 16 bases between the two ends. The chain's CDR3 is CAISESGGYREYNEQFF. CDR3 DNA: TGTGCCATCAGTGAGTCAGGAGGCTACAGGGAATACAATGAGCAGTTCTTC.

The V gene is TRBV5-6, the J gene TRBJ1-5; no reliable D call. The CDR3 extends over 14 amino acids. Trimming stripped 2 bases from V and 6 bases from J, with 12 bases between. Germline values: CDR1 SGHDT, CDR2 YYEEEE. The CDR3 nucleotides read TGTGCCAGCAGCTTTCCAGGTGAAGGTCAGCCCCAGCATTTT. The encoded protein is CASSFPGEGQPQHF.

This chain uses TRBV29-1 with TRBJ2-2; weak D call: TRBD1 (5 bases). The V and J ends lost 4 bases and 2 bases respectively, with 8 bases between them. In germline, CDR1 is SQVTM, CDR2 ANQGSEA. The CDR3 sequence is 13 residues long. DNA for the CDR3: TGCAGCGTTGTGGACACCAACACCGGGGAGCTGTTTTTT. Protein: CSVVDTNTGELFF.

The gene calls are TRBV19 and TRBJ1-1; 9 nucleotides agree with TRBD1. From germline, CDR1 is LNHDA and CDR2 SQIVND (reference sequence). V was clipped by 2 bases and J by 1 base; unmatched bases: 14. This CDR3 has 19 amino acids. The CDR3 sequence: CASSIRGDRVNTRNTEAFF. DNA for the CDR3: TGTGCCAGTAGTATAAGGGGGGACAGGGTGAATACTAGGAACACTGAAGCTTTCTTT.

The V call is TRBV28, the J call TRBJ1-2, with D unresolved. The CDR3 runs 16 residues. Germline loops: CDR1 MDHEN, CDR2 SYDVKM. Trimming shortened V by 6 bases and J by 4 bases, and 21 bases separated the two germline ends. This CDR3 is CASRYKGGPVRYGYTF. The CDR3 nucleotides read TGTGCCAGCAGGTATAAAGGCGGCCCTGTCCGCTATGGCTACACCTTC.

The chain uses TRBV7-3 and TRBJ2-6; TRBD1 is a possible D gene (5 bases). The CDR3 sequence is 15 residues long. The V end was cut by 7 bases, the J end by 1 base, with 11 bases between. Germline CDR1 SGHTA, CDR2 FQGTGA. The CDR3 bases are TGTGCCAGCACCCTCCCAGGGTCTGGGGCCAACGTCCTGACTTTC. Translating gives CASTLPGSGANVLTF.

The chain links TRBV21-1 to TRBJ1-5; TRBD1 is the table's D call and was not checked against the DNA. TRBV21-1 constitutes a pseudogene. This CDR3 contains 17 residues. The CDR3 nucleotides read TGTGCCAGCAGCAAAGCGGGACAGGGATATAGCAATCAGCCCCAGCATTTT. Amino acid sequence: CASSKAGQGYSNQPQHF.

The chain uses TRBV15 and TRBJ1-3, with no clear D. In germline, CDR1 is LNHNV, CDR2 YYDKDF (reference sequence). Trimming cost V 3 bases and J 0 bases, with 6 bases left between them. The length of the CDR3 is 14 residues. CDR3 in amino acids: CATSSGGSGNTIYF. In DNA, the CDR3 is TGTGCCACCAGCAGCGGTGGCTCTGGAAACACCATATATTTT.

This rearrangement joins TRBV5-1 to TRBJ2-3; D unresolved. This CDR3 has 14 amino acids. V was shortened by 0 bases and J by 5 bases, with 10 bases between the two germline ends. Germline loops: CDR1 SGHRS, CDR2 YFSETQ. CDR3 amino acids: CASSLGGSLDTQYF. For the CDR3, the DNA is TGCGCCAGCAGCTTGGGCGGAAGCCTAGATACGCAGTATTTT.

The J gene is TRBJ1-3, the V gene TRBV18; the D is unclear. V was shortened by 2 bases and J by 4 bases, with 9 bases between the two germline ends. This CDR3 spans 14 amino acids. Germline assignment: CDR1 KGHSH and CDR2 LQKENI. CDR3 bases: TGTGCCAGCTCACCAACTACGACCGGAAACACCATATATTTT. This codes for CASSPTTTGNTIYF. The full variable domain, with the rest looked up from reference TRBV18 and TRBJ1-3, is NAGVMQNPRHLVRRRGQEARLRCSPMKGHSHVYWYRQLPEEGLKFMVYLQKENIIDESGMPKERFSAEFPKEGPSILRIQQVVRGDSAAYFCASSPTTTGNTIYFGEGSWLTVV.

In its sample, this clone was seen once. The chain uses TRBV5-1 and TRBJ1-4; D is undetermined. CDR1 is SGHRS, CDR2 YFSETQ, per germline. V lost 3 bases, J lost 4 bases, and 19 bases lay in between. This CDR3 contains 17 residues. CDR3 region: CASSWAENSEDNEKLFF. CDR3 sequence (DNA): TGCGCCAGCAGCTGGGCGGAAAACAGTGAGGATAATGAAAAACTGTTTTTT.